This TCR beta chain comes out of a study of CD8 T cells in ankylosing spondylitis. The study, taken as a whole, reports: A TCR beta motif of seven or eight highly homologous variants appeared characteristic of ankylosing spondylitis blood.

TCRdb redid the calling of the 5' RACE reads with MiXCR, one entry per CDR3 protein. The sample lists about 240,000 distinct CDR3 sequences, roughly 8.6% occurring once. Concerning this clonotype: Its antigen is unidentified.

Germline V gene lookup returns CDR1 LGHNT and CDR2 FRNRAP. V was clipped by 0 bases and J by 4 bases; unmatched bases: 9. The CDR3 consists of 20 residues. The sequencing input was blood, either unsorted or a sorted T cell fraction (not recorded which). The chain joins TRBV12-5 to TRBJ2-2; 15 positions agree with TRBD2. This receptor was obtained from a male donor with ankylosing spondylitis or in good health (not recorded which). For the CDR3, the DNA is TGTGCTAGTGGTTTGGTACTCCGGACTAGCGGGGGGGCGAGCACCGGGGAGCTGTTTTTT. Amino acids: CASGLVLRTSGGASTGELFF.